The next 20 T cell receptor beta chains were all read from a single sample in a study of T cells in Graves' hyperthyroidism and ophthalmopathy. RNA transcripts were the template for amplifying TCR beta CDR3 regions. The HTBI set primed first-round TCR CDR3 RT-PCR. TCRdb passed the multiplex PCR reads through MiXCR, listing each CDR3 protein once. This table has around 350,000 distinct CDR3 sequences, roughly 19% appearing once. Material for sequencing was blood. The receptors originated from a woman younger than 30 with Graves' hyperthyroidism.

The sample holds many counts of this clonotype. The V call is TRBV10-3, the J call TRBJ1-1; D not resolved. This CDR3 comprises 13 residues. V shed 2 bases and J shed 7 bases, with 11 bases lying between them. Germline CDR1 is ENHRY and CDR2 is SYGVKD. CDR3 in amino acids: CAISEPSPVEAFF. CDR3 bases: TGTGCCATCAGTGAGCCAAGCCCGGTTGAAGCTTTCTTT.

This clonotype was recorded many times. The V and J genes are TRBV6-1 and TRBJ1-2; 7 nucleotides line up with TRBD1. V trimming: 3 bases; J trimming: 0 bases; junction bases outside the gene matches: 4. The CDR3 length is 15 residues. Germline V gives CDR1 MNHNS, CDR2 SASEGT. In DNA, the CDR3 is TGTGCCAGCAGTGAGCCGGGACAGACTAACTATGGCTACACCTTC. It codes for CASSEPGQTNYGYTF.

This clonotype was seen many times. The J gene is TRBJ1-1, the V gene TRBV7-2; D ambiguous. Germline V gene sequence: CDR1 SGHTA, CDR2 FQGNSA. The CDR3 covers 14 residues. Trimming stripped 1 base from V and 3 bases from J, with 9 bases between. Here the CDR3 reads CASSLGTIDTEAFF. The CDR3 DNA follows: TGTGCCAGCAGCTTAGGTACCATCGACACTGAAGCTTTCTTT.

This clonotype was counted at least ten times. The chain recombines TRBV29-1 with TRBJ1-2; D not resolved. V lost 7 bases and J lost 3, with 9 bases in between. CDR3 size: 11 residues. CDR1 and CDR2 from the germline V gene are SQVTM and ANQGSEA. The CDR3 DNA follows: TGCAGCGCCCGGTTGGACTATGGCTACACCTTC. This gives the protein CSARLDYGYTF.

This clonotype occurred many times. This chain links TRBV10-3 with TRBJ1-2; 9 nucleotides match TRBD1. V lost 8 bases and J lost 5; bases outside the gene matches: 6. Germline V gene sequence: CDR1 ENHRY, CDR2 SYGVKD. This CDR3 is built from 13 residues. Written as DNA, the CDR3 is TGTGCCATCGGGCACGACAGGGGGTATGGCTACACCTTC. The encoded protein is CAIGHDRGYGYTF.

The chain joins TRBV7-3 to TRBJ2-2; 9 bases agree with TRBD1. Germline V CDR1 and CDR2: SGHTA, FQGTGA. Losses at the gene ends were 4 bases for V and 5 bases for J; bases not matched to a gene: 5. The CDR3 spans 15 residues. The CDR3: CASSSDRGETGELFF. As DNA, the CDR3 is TGTGCCAGCAGCTCGGACAGGGGAGAGACCGGGGAGCTGTTTTTT.

This clonotype has ten or more counts. The chain combines TRBV2 with TRBJ2-7; TRBD2 might be the D (7 bases). The V end lost 10 bases, the J end lost 7 bases, and 23 bases lay between the germline ends. The CDR3 runs 14 residues. Germline CDR1 and CDR2: SNHLY and FYNNEI. CDR3: CATLLSGGRREQYF. The CDR3 DNA sequence: TGTGCCACCCTTCTCTCGGGGGGCCGTCGGGAGCAGTACTTC.

This clonotype was observed at least ten times. The CDR3 region has the DNA TGTGCCAGCAGTGAGGGGACGGGCCAGCCCCAGCATTTT. It codes for CASSEGTGQPQHF. The chain carries TRBV7-6 and TRBJ1-5; TRBD1 might be the D (5 bases). V was clipped by 6 bases and J by 7 bases, with 13 bases between them. The germline V gene encodes CDR1 SGHVS and CDR2 FNYEAQ. This CDR3 comprises 13 residues.

This clonotype was recorded many times. V gene TRBV7-9 combines with J gene TRBJ1-1, with D possibly TRBD1 on 6 matching bases. This CDR3 has 17 amino acids. Germline V lookup: CDR1 SEHNR, CDR2 FQNEAQ (reference sequence). Trimming took off 7 bases at V and 0 bases at J, with 21 bases between the two ends. The chain's CDR3 is CASKSTGRFGMNTEAFF. The DNA for the CDR3 is TGTGCCAGCAAATCAACAGGGCGGTTCGGAATGAACACTGAAGCTTTCTTT.

The chain combines TRBV7-9 with TRBJ1-1; D not resolved. This CDR3 contains 15 residues. The V and J ends lost 0 bases and 2 bases respectively, with 10 bases between them. Germline V lookup: CDR1 SEHNR, CDR2 FQNEAQ (reference sequence). CDR3 sequence reads: CASSLAPEPNTEAFF. CDR3 nucleotide sequence: TGTGCCAGCAGCTTAGCCCCGGAACCCAACACTGAAGCTTTCTTT.

This clonotype was seen many times. As DNA, the CDR3 is TGTGCCAGCAGAGACAGGGATAGGAATCAGCCCCAGCATTTT. It is translated as CASRDRDRNQPQHF. The V gene is TRBV12-3 or TRBV12-4, the J gene TRBJ1-5; 7 bases line up with TRBD1. The trim removed 6 bases at V and 4 bases at J, leaving 6 bases unmatched. The CDR3 runs 14 residues.

This clonotype was recorded many times. The rearrangement links TRBV12-3 or TRBV12-4 to TRBJ1-1; D uncertain. Trimming removed 7 bases at V and 1 base at J, with 10 bases between. The CDR3 runs to 13 residues. As DNA, the CDR3 is TGTGCCAGCACCCCCGGCGGGAACACTGAAGCTTTCTTT. Translating it yields CASTPGGNTEAFF.

At least ten counts were recorded for this clonotype. V gene TRBV20-1 combines with J gene TRBJ1-1; D unclear. The CDR3 has 16 residues. Trimming left V 6 bases short and J 0 bases short, with 20 bases between. Germline V gene sequence: CDR1 DFQATT, CDR2 SNEGSKA (reference sequence). The CDR3, as DNA: TGCAGTGCCAAACCGGTCGAGAAGGCTATGAACACTGAAGCTTTCTTT. Protein: CSAKPVEKAMNTEAFF.

This clonotype has ten or more counts. The genes are TRBV7-8 and TRBJ1-1; D may be TRBD1 (5 bases). The germline V gene encodes CDR1 SGHVS and CDR2 FQNEAQ. The CDR3 is 13 amino acids. V lost 4 bases, J lost 1 base, and 7 bases lay in between. The CDR3 sequence is CASSSDTNTEAFF. The CDR3 DNA reads as TGTGCCAGCAGCTCGGACACGAACACTGAAGCTTTCTTT.

This clonotype was detected many times. V usage is TRBV11-2 and J usage is TRBJ1-1; D ambiguous. The length of the CDR3 is 14 residues. Germline loops: CDR1 SGHAT, CDR2 FQNNGV. Trimming cost V 3 bases and J 0 bases, with 8 bases left between them. The CDR3 coding sequence is TGTGCCAGCAGCTTGACACGCTTGAACACTGAAGCTTTCTTT. It specifies CASSLTRLNTEAFF.

As regards this clonotype: This may be a read error: a much more frequent sequence differs by one nucleotide. The chain combines TRBV19 with TRBJ2-2; 7 nucleotides line up with TRBD2. The CDR3 is made up of 14 amino acids. Germline-derived CDR1 and CDR2 are LNHDA and SQIVND (reference sequence). The CDR3 protein is CVSSPSGVPGELFF. CDR3 sequence (DNA): TGTGTCAGTAGTCCAAGCGGGGTCCCCGGGGAGCTGTTTTTT.

J is TRBJ2-1 and V is TRBV5-6, with no clear D. Trimming removed 1 base from V and 6 bases from J, with 5 bases in between. CDR3 size: 12 residues. CDR1 and CDR2 (germline): SGHDT, YYEEEE. DNA for the CDR3: TGTGCCAGCAGCTTGAATCCCAATGAGCAGTTCTTC. It encodes CASSLNPNEQFF. Looking up the rest from reference TRBV5-6 and TRBJ2-1 gives the full variable domain: DAGVTQSPTHLIKTRGQQVTLRCSPKSGHDTVSWYQQALGQGPQFIFQYYEEEERQRGNFPDRFSGHQFPNYSSELNVNALLLGDSALYLCASSLNPNEQFFGPGTRLTVL.

The genes are TRBV5-1 and TRBJ1-5; the D is unclear. V lost 8 bases and J 0 bases, leaving 12 bases between the germline ends. Germline CDR1 reads SGHRS; CDR2 reads YFSETQ. The CDR3 is 14 residues long. This CDR3 reads CARTGAYSNQPQHF. CDR3 nucleotide sequence: TGCGCCAGGACGGGAGCATATAGCAATCAGCCCCAGCATTTT.

This clonotype was seen a handful of times. Being one base from a much bigger clone, this may be a read error. The V call is TRBV19, the J call TRBJ1-1, with D unresolved. The CDR3 loop spans 13 amino acids. The germline V gene has CDR1 LNHDA and CDR2 SQIVND (reference sequence). As DNA, the CDR3 is TGTGCCGGTAGGGAACCGTCAGTATCTGAAGCTTTCTTT. It codes for CAGREPSVSEAFF.

Here the CDR3 reads CAISESGEQYF. The CDR3 coding sequence is TGTGCCATCAGTGAGTCTGGCGAGCAGTACTTC. The chain recombines TRBV10-3 with TRBJ2-7; D is unresolved. Trimming pared 0 bases from V and 6 bases from J, leaving 3 bases between. This CDR3 is 11 amino acids long. Germline CDR1 reads ENHRY; CDR2 reads SYGVKD.